This T cell receptor beta chain was found in a study of blood T cell repertoires in COVID-19. Only in-frame clones appear in the TCRdb table, and some are missing; sequencing was by immunoSEQ multiplex PCR. The sample has 150,000 to 180,000 clones, approximately 80% seen once. Sequencing used peripheral blood. The TCR was taken from a woman aged 60-70 years with COVID-19, enrolled during active disease.

The CDR3: CASCRDISTEAFF. CDR3 coding DNA: TGTGCCAGCTGCCGGGACATCTCTACTGAAGCTTTCTTT. The J gene is TRBJ1-1, the V gene TRBV6-5; perhaps TRBD1 as D (6 bases). This CDR3 comprises 13 residues. Looked up from germline, CDR1 is MNHEY and CDR2 is SVGAGI. Deletions cut 8 bases from V and 5 bases from J, with 15 bases between.